This T cell receptor (beta chain) derives from a study of cytomegalovirus exposure and HLA in healthy donors. Using immunoSEQ multiplex PCR, the repertoire was profiled, and TCRdb retains in-frame clones only, with some absent. The top ten clones hold 6.5% to 8.5% of a sample with 130,000 to 150,000 clones, 88% of them seen once. This CDR3 has 15 residues. V lost 0 bases, J lost 7 bases, and 7 bases stayed unmatched. Germline CDR1 MGHRA, CDR2 YSYEKL. The chain combines TRBV4-1 with TRBJ1-2; 8 nucleotides align to TRBD1. The TCR sequence derives from a woman younger than 35 in good health and CMV-seropositive. The specimen was PBMCs. The CDR3 coding sequence is TGCGCCAGCAGCCAAGATTCAGGGGGCAATTTTGGCTACACCTTC. The encoded protein is CASSQDSGGNFGYTF.